Listed below are T cell receptor beta chains from one sample, sequenced in a study of radiation and T cells in renal cell carcinoma. TCRdb's copy holds only in-frame clones and misses some; the assay was immunoSEQ multiplex PCR. The sample carries around 77,000 clones, approximately 87% recorded once. Sequenced material: blood, taken from a patient whose treatment included radiotherapy and nephrectomy. The receptors originated from a woman aged 55 to 70 with renal cell carcinoma. Both conserved end residues are part of each CDR3. Each record gives: CDR3 protein, CDR3 DNA, V gene, D gene, J gene, clone size. D genes are given only for firm matches. Clone size, where shown, is once, few, many, or a class for clones that have expanded.

CDR3aa: CASSVDAGGGSDTQYF
CDR3nt: TGTGCCAGCAGCGTAGATGCAGGGGGAGGGTCAGATACGCAGTATTTT
v_gene: TRBV9
d_gene: NA
j_gene: TRBJ2-3
abundance: few

CDR3aa: CASSSETGLSYNEQFF
CDR3nt: TGTGCCAGCAGCTCAGAGACAGGCCTCTCCTACAATGAGCAGTTCTTC
v_gene: TRBV7-2
d_gene: NA
j_gene: TRBJ2-1
abundance: NA

CDR3aa: CASSPRGDPLYEQYF
CDR3nt: TGTGCCAGCAGCCCCCGGGGGGATCCCCTCTACGAGCAGTACTTC
v_gene: TRBV11-2
d_gene: TRBD2
j_gene: TRBJ2-7
abundance: NA

CDR3aa: CASSLEAGTEAFF
CDR3nt: TGTGCCAGCAGCCTCGAAGCCGGGACAGAAGCTTTCTTT
v_gene: TRBV11-3
d_gene: NA
j_gene: TRBJ1-1
abundance: NA

CDR3aa: CASSLAVLYNSPLHF
CDR3nt: TGCGCCAGCAGCTTGGCGGTCCTCTATAATTCACCCCTCCACTTT
v_gene: TRBV5-1
d_gene: NA
j_gene: TRBJ1-6
abundance: once

CDR3aa: CASSDLLLRKVEPQHF
CDR3nt: TGTGCCAGCAGTGATCTTTTATTGCGAAAAGTGGAGCCCCAGCATTTT
v_gene: TRBV2
d_gene: NA
j_gene: TRBJ1-5
abundance: few

CDR3aa: CASSSGPPGSGANVLTF
CDR3nt: TGTGCCAGCAGTTCCGGACCCCCGGGCTCTGGGGCCAACGTCCTGACTTTC
v_gene: TRBV2
d_gene: NA
j_gene: TRBJ2-6
abundance: NA

CDR3aa: CASSLGGGKGTQYF
CDR3nt: TGTGCCAGCAGCTTAGGAGGGGGAAAAGGGACCCAGTACTTC
v_gene: TRBV7-2
d_gene: NA
j_gene: TRBJ2-5
abundance: NA

CDR3aa: CASSLTRQGGPLHF
CDR3nt: TGTGCCAGCAGTCTAACACGACAGGGTGGACCCCTCCACTTT
v_gene: TRBV27
d_gene: TRBD1
j_gene: TRBJ1-6
abundance: NA

CDR3aa: CASSLELRGTSGGTGELFF
CDR3nt: TGTGCCAGCAGCTTGGAGCTCCGAGGGACTAGCGGAGGGACCGGGGAGCTGTTTTTT
v_gene: TRBV5-5
d_gene: TRBD2
j_gene: TRBJ2-2
abundance: NA

CDR3aa: CASSTLDSPSTDTQYF
CDR3nt: TGTGCCAGCAGTACTTTAGACAGCCCTAGCACAGATACGCAGTATTTT
v_gene: TRBV28
d_gene: NA
j_gene: TRBJ2-3
abundance: NA

CDR3aa: CASSLDLRVKADTQYF
CDR3nt: TGCGCCAGCAGCTTGGATCTTCGGGTTAAGGCAGATACGCAGTATTTT
v_gene: TRBV5-1
d_gene: NA
j_gene: TRBJ2-3
abundance: once

CDR3aa: CASSDPLGGEAKNIQYF
CDR3nt: TGTGCCAGCAGTGACCCCCTAGGAGGGGAGGCCAAAAACATTCAGTACTTC
v_gene: TRBV6-1
d_gene: NA
j_gene: TRBJ2-4
abundance: NA

CDR3aa: CASSPDSYGYTF
CDR3nt: TGTGCCAGCAGTCCTGACAGCTATGGCTACACCTTC
v_gene: TRBV28
d_gene: NA
j_gene: TRBJ1-2
abundance: NA

CDR3aa: CASSLALGEADEKLFF
CDR3nt: TGTGCCAGCAGCTTAGCGCTTGGGGAGGCGGATGAAAAACTGTTTTTT
v_gene: TRBV7-9
d_gene: NA
j_gene: TRBJ1-4
abundance: few

CDR3aa: CASSEGGDYGYTF
CDR3nt: TGTGCCAGCAGCGAGGGGGGCGACTATGGCTACACCTTC
v_gene: TRBV27
d_gene: NA
j_gene: TRBJ1-2
abundance: NA

CDR3aa: CASSLRGNSYEQYF
CDR3nt: TGTGCCAGCAGCTTGAGGGGAAACTCCTACGAGCAGTACTTC
v_gene: TRBV5-4
d_gene: NA
j_gene: TRBJ2-7
abundance: NA

CDR3aa: CASSSSSRGMSNQPQHF
CDR3nt: TGTGCCAGTAGTTCCTCCAGCAGGGGAATGAGTAATCAGCCCCAGCATTTT
v_gene: TRBV19
d_gene: NA
j_gene: TRBJ1-5
abundance: NA

CDR3aa: CASSLSGGAWETQYF
CDR3nt: TGCGCCAGCAGCTTGAGCGGGGGCGCCTGGGAGACCCAGTACTTC
v_gene: TRBV5-1
d_gene: TRBD2
j_gene: TRBJ2-5
abundance: NA

CDR3aa: CASSFLSSGNTIYF
CDR3nt: TGTGCCAGCAGTTTTCTGAGTTCTGGAAACACCATATATTTT
v_gene: TRBV28
d_gene: NA
j_gene: TRBJ1-3
abundance: NA

CDR3aa: CASSYSAQGAEAFF
CDR3nt: TGTGCCAGCAGTTACTCTGCACAGGGGGCTGAAGCTTTCTTT
v_gene: TRBV6-5
d_gene: TRBD1
j_gene: TRBJ1-1
abundance: few

CDR3aa: CASSSDREGGYTF
CDR3nt: TGTGCCAGCAGTTCGGACAGGGAGGGTGGCTACACCTTC
v_gene: TRBV6-6
d_gene: TRBD1
j_gene: TRBJ1-2
abundance: NA

CDR3aa: CASSLGLNTEAFF
CDR3nt: TGTGCCAGCAGTTTGGGGTTGAACACTGAAGCTTTCTTT
v_gene: TRBV28
d_gene: NA
j_gene: TRBJ1-1
abundance: NA

CDR3aa: CASSLGISINRNTEAFF
CDR3nt: TGTGCCAGCAGCTTGGGGATTTCGATAAACAGGAACACTGAAGCTTTCTTT
v_gene: TRBV11-2
d_gene: NA
j_gene: TRBJ1-1
abundance: NA

CDR3aa: CASSLRASYGYTF
CDR3nt: TGTGCCAGCAGTTTAAGGGCAAGCTATGGCTACACCTTC
v_gene: TRBV28
d_gene: NA
j_gene: TRBJ1-2
abundance: NA

CDR3aa: CASILGQGAAGELFF
CDR3nt: NA
v_gene: TRBV5-1
d_gene: NA
j_gene: TRBJ2-2
abundance: NA

CDR3aa: CASSFGGYEQFF
CDR3nt: TGTGCCAGCAGTTTTGGGGGCTATGAGCAGTTCTTC
v_gene: TRBV27
d_gene: NA
j_gene: TRBJ2-1
abundance: NA

CDR3aa: CASSLSGYGQPQHF
CDR3nt: TGTGCCAGCAGTTTATCAGGGTATGGTCAGCCCCAGCATTTT
v_gene: TRBV27
d_gene: NA
j_gene: TRBJ1-5
abundance: NA

CDR3aa: CASLPMAGSYNEQFF
CDR3nt: TGTGCCAGCTTGCCTATGGCTGGCTCCTACAATGAGCAGTTCTTC
v_gene: TRBV7-6
d_gene: NA
j_gene: TRBJ2-1
abundance: NA

CDR3aa: CASSLFSNQPQHF
CDR3nt: TGTGCCAGCAGCTTATTCAGCAATCAGCCCCAGCATTTT
v_gene: TRBV7-2
d_gene: NA
j_gene: TRBJ1-5
abundance: NA

CDR3aa: CASSQATSGGLRGEQFF
CDR3nt: TGCGCCAGCAGCCAAGCAACTAGCGGGGGCCTGAGGGGTGAGCAGTTCTTC
v_gene: TRBV4-1
d_gene: TRBD2
j_gene: TRBJ2-1
abundance: NA

CDR3aa: CASSLGRWGRNTEAFF
CDR3nt: TGTGCCAGCAGCCTTGGTAGGTGGGGGCGGAACACTGAAGCTTTCTTT
v_gene: TRBV9
d_gene: NA
j_gene: TRBJ1-1
abundance: NA

CDR3aa: CASSLMTGQDTQYF
CDR3nt: TGTGCCAGCAGCTTAATGACAGGGCAAGATACGCAGTATTTT
v_gene: TRBV7-9
d_gene: TRBD1
j_gene: TRBJ2-3
abundance: once

CDR3aa: CASSIDRGTMNQPQHF
CDR3nt: TGTGCCAGTAGTATAGATCGGGGGACAATGAATCAGCCCCAGCATTTT
v_gene: TRBV19
d_gene: NA
j_gene: TRBJ1-5
abundance: NA

CDR3aa: CASSEPLAGVETQYF
CDR3nt: TGTGCCAGCAGCGAACCCCTAGCGGGCGTTGAGACCCAGTACTTC
v_gene: TRBV7-2
d_gene: TRBD2
j_gene: TRBJ2-5
abundance: NA

CDR3aa: CASRVVTDEQYF
CDR3nt: TGTGCCAGCAGGGTAGTCACGGACGAGCAGTACTTC
v_gene: TRBV2
d_gene: NA
j_gene: TRBJ2-7
abundance: NA

CDR3aa: CASSPADRGSGYTF
CDR3nt: TGTGCCAGCTCACCAGCGGACAGGGGGAGCGGCTACACCTTC
v_gene: TRBV18
d_gene: TRBD1
j_gene: TRBJ1-2
abundance: NA

CDR3aa: CASRAGGLNQPQHF
CDR3nt: TGTGCCAGCAGAGCAGGGGGCCTCAATCAGCCCCAGCATTTT
v_gene: TRBV7-2
d_gene: TRBD1
j_gene: TRBJ1-5
abundance: NA

CDR3aa: CASSLKDSPDTEAFF
CDR3nt: TGTGCCAGCAGCTTGAAGGACAGTCCCGACACTGAAGCTTTCTTT
v_gene: TRBV7-2
d_gene: NA
j_gene: TRBJ1-1
abundance: NA

CDR3aa: CASSLGTRSTDTQYF
CDR3nt: TGTGCCAGCAGCCTCGGGACTAGAAGCACAGATACGCAGTATTTT
v_gene: TRBV9
d_gene: TRBD2
j_gene: TRBJ2-3
abundance: NA

CDR3aa: CASSQGPAVGGRDTQYF
CDR3nt: TGCGCCAGCAGCCAAGGGCCCGCAGTGGGGGGTAGAGATACGCAGTATTTT
v_gene: TRBV4-1
d_gene: NA
j_gene: TRBJ2-3
abundance: NA

CDR3aa: CASTRRGDTQYF
CDR3nt: TGTGCCAGCACCCGCAGGGGAGATACGCAGTATTTT
v_gene: TRBV6-5
d_gene: NA
j_gene: TRBJ2-3
abundance: NA

CDR3aa: CASSQGVASSYNEQFF
CDR3nt: TGCGCCAGCAGCCAAGGGGTAGCGTCTTCCTACAATGAGCAGTTCTTC
v_gene: TRBV4-1
d_gene: NA
j_gene: TRBJ2-1
abundance: NA

CDR3aa: CASSLVREGELFF
CDR3nt: TGTGCCAGCAGCTTAGTCAGGGAAGGGGAGCTGTTTTTT
v_gene: TRBV7-2
d_gene: NA
j_gene: TRBJ2-2
abundance: NA

CDR3aa: CASSKVGRNSYEQYF
CDR3nt: TGTGCCAGCAGCAAGGTGGGACGGAACTCCTACGAGCAGTACTTC
v_gene: TRBV21-1
d_gene: NA
j_gene: TRBJ2-7
abundance: NA

CDR3aa: CASSSGTSGNNEQFF
CDR3nt: TGCGCCAGCAGCTCGGGGACTAGCGGGAATAATGAGCAGTTCTTC
v_gene: TRBV5-1
d_gene: TRBD2
j_gene: TRBJ2-1
abundance: NA

CDR3aa: CASSLAGTEQPNTEAFF
CDR3nt: TGCGCCAGCAGCTTGGCCGGCACTGAACAACCCAACACTGAAGCTTTCTTT
v_gene: TRBV5-1
d_gene: NA
j_gene: TRBJ1-1
abundance: NA

CDR3aa: CASSLRGAKNIQYF
CDR3nt: TGTGCCAGCAGCTTGAGAGGGGCCAAAAACATTCAGTACTTC
v_gene: TRBV5-6
d_gene: NA
j_gene: TRBJ2-4
abundance: NA

CDR3aa: CASGESGLSNSPLHF
CDR3nt: TGTGCCAGCGGCGAATCGGGACTGAGTAATTCACCCCTCCACTTT
v_gene: TRBV6-5
d_gene: NA
j_gene: TRBJ1-6
abundance: NA

CDR3aa: CASSGLAGGRNEQFF
CDR3nt: TGTGCCAGCAGTGGACTAGCGGGGGGGCGGAATGAGCAGTTCTTC
v_gene: TRBV2
d_gene: TRBD2
j_gene: TRBJ2-1
abundance: NA

CDR3aa: CASSLDDRGRSTDTQYF
CDR3nt: TGCGCCAGCAGCTTGGACGACAGGGGGCGAAGCACAGATACGCAGTATTTT
v_gene: TRBV5-1
d_gene: TRBD1
j_gene: TRBJ2-3
abundance: NA

CDR3aa: CASSSDRYGYTF
CDR3nt: TGTGCCAGCAGTTCGGACCGGTATGGCTACACCTTC
v_gene: TRBV28
d_gene: NA
j_gene: TRBJ1-2
abundance: NA

CDR3aa: CATSGKRLEGVGGELFF
CDR3nt: TGTGCCACCAGCGGAAAAAGACTAGAGGGGGTTGGAGGGGAGCTGTTTTTT
v_gene: TRBV15
d_gene: NA
j_gene: TRBJ2-2
abundance: NA

CDR3aa: CAGSLLSGGAGNTEAFF
CDR3nt: TGTGCCGGTAGCCTGCTCTCGGGGGGAGCGGGGAACACTGAAGCTTTCTTT
v_gene: TRBV19
d_gene: NA
j_gene: TRBJ1-1
abundance: NA

CDR3aa: CASSEVGTRLFF
CDR3nt: TGTGCCAGTAGTGAGGTTGGGACAAGACTGTTTTTT
v_gene: TRBV19
d_gene: NA
j_gene: TRBJ1-4
abundance: NA

CDR3aa: CASSVSGENTGELFF
CDR3nt: TGTGCCAGCAGTGTATCGGGGGAGAACACCGGGGAGCTGTTTTTT
v_gene: TRBV2
d_gene: NA
j_gene: TRBJ2-2
abundance: NA

CDR3aa: CASSPDRVVKTQYF
CDR3nt: TGTGCCAGCAGTCCCGACAGGGTAGTCAAGACGCAGTATTTT
v_gene: TRBV11-2
d_gene: TRBD1
j_gene: TRBJ2-3
abundance: once